This TCR beta chain comes out of a study of control samples from healthy donors and cancer patients. The repertoire was sequenced with immunoSEQ multiplex PCR; TCRdb's copy has only in-frame clones and lacks some. Among about 150,000 clones listed, around 96% were seen once. Material for sequencing was blood. This receptor was identified in a woman aged 40 to 50 in good health.

The CDR3 loop is CASSESTFRGTDTQYF. In DNA, the CDR3 is TGCGCCAGCAGTGAGTCGACTTTTCGGGGCACAGATACGCAGTATTTT. The chain uses TRBV10-1 and TRBJ2-3, with D uncertain. This CDR3 spans 16 amino acids. Germline-derived CDR1 and CDR2 are WNHNN and SYGVQD (reference sequence). Trimming stripped 0 bases from V and 1 base from J, with 11 bases between.